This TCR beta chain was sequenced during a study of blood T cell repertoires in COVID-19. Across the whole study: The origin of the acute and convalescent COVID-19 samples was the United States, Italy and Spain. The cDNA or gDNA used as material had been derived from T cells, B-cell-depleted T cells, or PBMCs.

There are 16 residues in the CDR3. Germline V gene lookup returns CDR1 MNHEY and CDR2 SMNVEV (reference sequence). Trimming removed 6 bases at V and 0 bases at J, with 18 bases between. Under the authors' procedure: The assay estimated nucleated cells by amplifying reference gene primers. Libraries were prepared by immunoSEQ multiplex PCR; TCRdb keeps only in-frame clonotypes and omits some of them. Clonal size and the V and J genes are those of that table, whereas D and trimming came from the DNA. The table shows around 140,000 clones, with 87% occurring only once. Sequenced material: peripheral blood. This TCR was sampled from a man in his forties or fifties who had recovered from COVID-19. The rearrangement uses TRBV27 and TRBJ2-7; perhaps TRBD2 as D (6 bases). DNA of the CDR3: TGTGCCAGCAGACTTTATAGTGGGGGGTCCTCCTACGAGCAGTACTTC. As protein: CASRLYSGGSSYEQYF.